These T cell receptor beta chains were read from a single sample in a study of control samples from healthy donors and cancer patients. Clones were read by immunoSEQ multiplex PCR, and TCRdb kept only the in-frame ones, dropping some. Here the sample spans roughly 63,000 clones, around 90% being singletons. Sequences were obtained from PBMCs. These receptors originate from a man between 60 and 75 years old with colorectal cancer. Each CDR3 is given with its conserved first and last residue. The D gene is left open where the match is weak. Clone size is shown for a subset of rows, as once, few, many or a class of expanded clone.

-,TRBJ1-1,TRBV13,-,TGTGCCAGCAGCCCCCGCTTGAACACTGAAGCTTTCTTT,CASSPRLNTEAFF
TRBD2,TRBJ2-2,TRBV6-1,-,TGTGCCAGCAGTGACCCAGGACTAGCGGGCCCTACCGGGGAGCTGTTTTTT,CASSDPGLAGPTGELFF
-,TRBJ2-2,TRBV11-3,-,TGTGCCAGCAGCTTAGTGGCTAGCGCCACCGGGGAGCTGTTTTTT,CASSLVASATGELFF
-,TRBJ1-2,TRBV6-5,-,TGTGCCAGCAGTTACGACAGCCTCTTCTATGGCTACACCTTC,CASSYDSLFYGYTF
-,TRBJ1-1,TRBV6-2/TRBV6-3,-,TGTGCCAGCAGTTACGGCCAGGGCAGGGTTACCACTGAAGCTTTCTTT,CASSYGQGRVTTEAFF
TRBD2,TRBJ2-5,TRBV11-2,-,TGTGCCAGCAGCTCAACCACCGGGACTAGGATTGCAGAGACCCAGTACTTC,CASSSTTGTRIAETQYF
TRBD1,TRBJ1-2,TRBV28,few,TGTGCCAGCAGTTTGGCCGGGACAGGGGGTCACTATGGCTACACCTTC,CASSLAGTGGHYGYTF
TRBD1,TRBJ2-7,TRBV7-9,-,TGTGCCAGCAGCTTAGGGGGGTCAGGGGGAGCCTACGAGCAGTACTTC,CASSLGGSGGAYEQYF
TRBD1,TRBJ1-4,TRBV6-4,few,TGTGCCAGCAGTGATCGTTGGGACAGGGGGAATGAAAAACTGTTTTTT,CASSDRWDRGNEKLFF
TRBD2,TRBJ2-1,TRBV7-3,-,TGTGCCAGCAGCTCCCCGGGACTAGCGGGACTACAGTTCTTC,CASSSPGLAGLQFF
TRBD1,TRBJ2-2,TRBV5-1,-,TGCGCCAGCAGCTTGGGACAGGGGTGCGGGGAGCTGTTTTTT,CASSLGQGCGELFF
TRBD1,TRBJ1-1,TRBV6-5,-,TGTGCCAGCAGAGTGGGGGACAGGGGTTACACTGAAGCTTTCTTT,CASRVGDRGYTEAFF
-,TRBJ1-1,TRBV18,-,TGTGCCAGCTCACCACAGGGGAACACTGAAGCTTTCTTT,CASSPQGNTEAFF
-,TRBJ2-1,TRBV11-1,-,TGTGCCAGCAGCTTACCCGGGAGCCCCTACAATGAGCAGTTCTTC,CASSLPGSPYNEQFF
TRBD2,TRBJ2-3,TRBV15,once,TGTGCCACCAGCTCAGGGTGGGGACTAGCGGGGGGTAGCACAGATACGCAGTATTTT,CATSSGWGLAGGSTDTQYF
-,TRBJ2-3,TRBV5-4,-,TGTGCCAGCAGCCTCGACCGGGGGATCACAGATACGCAGTATTTT,CASSLDRGITDTQYF
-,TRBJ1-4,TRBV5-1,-,TGCGCCAGCAGAGAGACGGTAACAACTAATGAAAAACTGTTTTTT,CASRETVTTNEKLFF
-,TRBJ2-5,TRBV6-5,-,TGTGCCAGCAGTTACTCGGGCAGGATTGGGCAAGAGACCCAGTACTTC,CASSYSGRIGQETQYF
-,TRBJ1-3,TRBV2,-,TGTGCCAGCAGTGAACTGGCACCGAGCTCTGGAAACACCATATATTTT,CASSELAPSSGNTIYF
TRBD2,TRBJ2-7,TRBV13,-,TGTGCCAGCAGCCCATATCGGACTAGCGGGGGGGCCTCCTACGAGCAGTACTTC,CASSPYRTSGGASYEQYF
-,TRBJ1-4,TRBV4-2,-,TGTGCCAGCAGCCCCGACGGGGGCTCGAGACCTAATGAAAAACTGTTTTTT,CASSPDGGSRPNEKLFF
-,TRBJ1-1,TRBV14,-,TGTGCCAGCAGCCAAGAAGGATTCCCTCAAAACACTGAAGCTTTCTTT,CASSQEGFPQNTEAFF